This entry describes one T cell receptor (beta chain). This sample is drawn from a study of blood T cell repertoires in COVID-19. About the study: Acute-phase and convalescent COVID-19 samples originated in the United States, Italy and Spain. The analysed material was cDNA or gDNA that came from T cells, B-cell-depleted T cells, or PBMCs.

In the authors' methods: Amplification with reference gene primers provided the estimates of nucleated cell counts. Clones were sequenced by immunoSEQ multiplex PCR, and TCRdb holds only the in-frame ones, with some missing. That table is the source of V, J and clone size, and D and trimming were worked out from the DNA. The data show over 150,000 clones, with around three quarters seen just once and around 1.7% held by the top ten. CDR3 length: 16 amino acids. The germline V gene encodes CDR1 MRHNA and CDR2 SNTAGT. J gave up 5 bases and V 2 bases, and 11 bases lay outside the gene matches. The chain employs TRBV6-4 and TRBJ1-1; TRBD1 matches 7 bases. What was sequenced was peripheral blood. The TCR originated in a man aged 80 or over with acute or convalescent COVID-19. Here the CDR3 DNA reads TGTGCCAGCAGTGACGGACCTAAGGGACAGACAACTGAAGCTTTCTTT. Translated: CASSDGPKGQTTEAFF.